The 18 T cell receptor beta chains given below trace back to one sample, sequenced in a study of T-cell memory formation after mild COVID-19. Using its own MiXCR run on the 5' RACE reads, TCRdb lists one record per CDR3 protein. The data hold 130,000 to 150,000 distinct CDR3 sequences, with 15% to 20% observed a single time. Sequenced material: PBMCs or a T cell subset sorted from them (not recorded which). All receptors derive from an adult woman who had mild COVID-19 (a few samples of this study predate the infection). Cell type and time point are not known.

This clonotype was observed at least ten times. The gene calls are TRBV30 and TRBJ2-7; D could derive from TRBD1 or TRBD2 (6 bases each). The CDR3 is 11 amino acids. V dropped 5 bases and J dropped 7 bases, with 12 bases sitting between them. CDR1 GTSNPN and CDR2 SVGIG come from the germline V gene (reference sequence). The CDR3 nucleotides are TGTGCCTGGCGTATAGGGGGGGAGCAGTACTTC. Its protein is CAWRIGGEQYF.

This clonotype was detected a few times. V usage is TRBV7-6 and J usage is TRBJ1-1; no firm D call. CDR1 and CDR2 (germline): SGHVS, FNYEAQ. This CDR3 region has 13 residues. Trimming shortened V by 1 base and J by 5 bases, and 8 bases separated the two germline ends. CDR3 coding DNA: TGTGCCAGCAGCTTAGGACGAGAAACTGAAGCTTTCTTT. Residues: CASSLGRETEAFF.

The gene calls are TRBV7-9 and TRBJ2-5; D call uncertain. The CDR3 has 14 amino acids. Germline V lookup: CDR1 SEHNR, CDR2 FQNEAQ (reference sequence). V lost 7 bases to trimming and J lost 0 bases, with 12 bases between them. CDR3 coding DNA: TGTGCCAGCACCCTGGGTCGGAACCAAGAGACCCAGTACTTC. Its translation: CASTLGRNQETQYF.

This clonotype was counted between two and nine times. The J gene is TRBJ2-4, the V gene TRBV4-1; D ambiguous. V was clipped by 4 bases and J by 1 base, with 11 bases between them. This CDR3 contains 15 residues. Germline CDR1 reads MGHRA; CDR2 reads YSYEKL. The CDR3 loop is CASSLQGLAKNIQYF. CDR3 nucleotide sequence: TGCGCCAGCAGCCTACAAGGGTTGGCCAAAAACATTCAGTACTTC.

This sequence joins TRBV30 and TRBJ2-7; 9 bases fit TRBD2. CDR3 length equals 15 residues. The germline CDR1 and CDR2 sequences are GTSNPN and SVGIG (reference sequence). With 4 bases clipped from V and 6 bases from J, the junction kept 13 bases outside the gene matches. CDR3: CAWKSSGTYPSEQYF. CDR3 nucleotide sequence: TGTGCCTGGAAGTCTAGCGGGACTTACCCTTCCGAGCAGTACTTC.

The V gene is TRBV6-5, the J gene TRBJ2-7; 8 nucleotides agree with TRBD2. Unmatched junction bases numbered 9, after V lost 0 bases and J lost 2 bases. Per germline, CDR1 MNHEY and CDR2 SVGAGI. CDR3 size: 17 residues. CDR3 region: CASSYSSALAGTYEQYF. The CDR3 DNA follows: TGTGCCAGCAGTTACTCGAGTGCGCTAGCGGGTACCTACGAGCAGTACTTC.

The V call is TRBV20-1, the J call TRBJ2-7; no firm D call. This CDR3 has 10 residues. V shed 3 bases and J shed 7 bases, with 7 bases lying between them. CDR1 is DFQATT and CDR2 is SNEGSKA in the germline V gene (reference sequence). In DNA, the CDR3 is TGCAGTGCTAGTGGGCGGGAGCAGTACTTC. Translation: CSASGREQYF.

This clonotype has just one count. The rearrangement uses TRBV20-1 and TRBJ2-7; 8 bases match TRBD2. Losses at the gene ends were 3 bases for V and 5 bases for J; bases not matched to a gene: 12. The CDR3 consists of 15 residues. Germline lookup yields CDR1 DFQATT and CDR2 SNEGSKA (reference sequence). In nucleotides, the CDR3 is TGCAGTGCTAGTGGGGCCGTTAGCGGGGTTCACGAGCAGTACTTC. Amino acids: CSASGAVSGVHEQYF.

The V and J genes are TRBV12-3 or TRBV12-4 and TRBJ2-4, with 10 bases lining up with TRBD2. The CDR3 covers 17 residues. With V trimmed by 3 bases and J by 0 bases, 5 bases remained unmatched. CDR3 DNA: TGTGCCAGCAGTTTCTTAGGACTAGCGGCAGCCAAAAACATTCAGTACTTC. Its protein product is CASSFLGLAAAKNIQYF.

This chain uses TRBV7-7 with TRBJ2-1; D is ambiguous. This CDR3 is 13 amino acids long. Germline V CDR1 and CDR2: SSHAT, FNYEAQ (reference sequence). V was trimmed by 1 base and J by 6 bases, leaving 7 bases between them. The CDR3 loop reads CASSLVGSNEQFF. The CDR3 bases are TGTGCCAGCAGCTTAGTCGGTAGCAATGAGCAGTTCTTC.

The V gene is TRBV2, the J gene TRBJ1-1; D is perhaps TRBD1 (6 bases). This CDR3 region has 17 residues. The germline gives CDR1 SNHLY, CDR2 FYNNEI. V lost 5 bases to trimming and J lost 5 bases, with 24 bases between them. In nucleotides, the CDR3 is TGTGCCAGCAGTAAACTCCTACAGGGCCTACACGGGACTGAAGCTTTCTTT. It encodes CASSKLLQGLHGTEAFF.

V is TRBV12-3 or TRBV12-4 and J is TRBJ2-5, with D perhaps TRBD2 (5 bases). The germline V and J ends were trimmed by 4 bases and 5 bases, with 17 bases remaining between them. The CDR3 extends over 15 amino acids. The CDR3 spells CASSSSAGGVETQYF. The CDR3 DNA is TGTGCCAGCAGTTCCAGCGCCGGAGGTGTGGAGACCCAGTACTTC.

Here the CDR3 reads CASSSRPNQPQHF. In DNA form, the CDR3 reads TGTGCCAGCAGCTCCCGACCAAATCAGCCCCAGCATTTT. This sequence joins TRBV7-6 and TRBJ1-5, with D unresolved. Germline V gene sequence: CDR1 SGHVS, CDR2 FNYEAQ. Trimming cost V 4 bases and J 4 bases, with 8 bases left between them. The CDR3 spans 13 residues.

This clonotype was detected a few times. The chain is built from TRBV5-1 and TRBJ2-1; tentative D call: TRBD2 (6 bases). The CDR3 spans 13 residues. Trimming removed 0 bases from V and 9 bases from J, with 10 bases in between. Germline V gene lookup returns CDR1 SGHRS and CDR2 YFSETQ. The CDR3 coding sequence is TGCGCCAGCAGCTTGGGACGGGAGATTGAGCAGTTCTTC. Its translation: CASSLGREIEQFF.

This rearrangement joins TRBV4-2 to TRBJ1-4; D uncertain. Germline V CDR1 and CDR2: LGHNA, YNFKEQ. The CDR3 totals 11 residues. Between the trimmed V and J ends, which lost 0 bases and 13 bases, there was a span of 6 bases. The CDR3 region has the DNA TGTGCCAGCAGCCAAGACCTTCGACTGTTTTTT. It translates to CASSQDLRLFF.

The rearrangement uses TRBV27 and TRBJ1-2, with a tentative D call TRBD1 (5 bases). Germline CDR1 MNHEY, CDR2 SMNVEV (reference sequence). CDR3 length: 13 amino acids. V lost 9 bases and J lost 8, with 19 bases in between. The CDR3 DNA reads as TGTGCCAGGGGTTACGGGACGGACGGCGGCTACACCTTC. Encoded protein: CARGYGTDGGYTF.

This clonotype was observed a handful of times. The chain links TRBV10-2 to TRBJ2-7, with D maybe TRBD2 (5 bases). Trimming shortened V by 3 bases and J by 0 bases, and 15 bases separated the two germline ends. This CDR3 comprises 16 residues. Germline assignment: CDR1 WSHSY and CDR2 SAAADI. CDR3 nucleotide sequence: TGCGCCAGCAGTGATTCCTGGCGGGTTAGCTCCTACGAGCAGTACTTC. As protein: CASSDSWRVSSYEQYF.

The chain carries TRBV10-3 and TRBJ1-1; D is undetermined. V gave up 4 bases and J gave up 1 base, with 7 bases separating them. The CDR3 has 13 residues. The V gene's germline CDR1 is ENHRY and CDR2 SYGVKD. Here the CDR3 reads CAISGQSNTEAFF. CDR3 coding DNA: TGTGCCATCAGTGGGCAGTCGAACACTGAAGCTTTCTTT.